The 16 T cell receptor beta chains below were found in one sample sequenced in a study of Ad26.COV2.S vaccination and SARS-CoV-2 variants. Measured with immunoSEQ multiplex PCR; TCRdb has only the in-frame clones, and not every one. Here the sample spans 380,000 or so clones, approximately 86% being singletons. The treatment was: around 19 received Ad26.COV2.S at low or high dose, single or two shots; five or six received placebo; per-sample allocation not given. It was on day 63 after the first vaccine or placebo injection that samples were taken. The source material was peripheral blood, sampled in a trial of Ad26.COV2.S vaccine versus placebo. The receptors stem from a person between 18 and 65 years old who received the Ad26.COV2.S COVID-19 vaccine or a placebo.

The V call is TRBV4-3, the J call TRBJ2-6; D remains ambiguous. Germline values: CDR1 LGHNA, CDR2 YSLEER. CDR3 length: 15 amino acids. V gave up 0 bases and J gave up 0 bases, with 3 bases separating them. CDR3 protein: CASSQEGSGANVLTF. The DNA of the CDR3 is TGCGCCAGCAGCCAAGAGGGCTCTGGGGCCAACGTCCTGACTTTC.

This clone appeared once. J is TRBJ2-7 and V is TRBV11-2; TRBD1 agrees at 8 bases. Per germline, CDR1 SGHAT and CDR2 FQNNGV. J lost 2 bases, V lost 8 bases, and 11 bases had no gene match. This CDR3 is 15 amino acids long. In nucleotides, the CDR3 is TGTGCCAGCGGAGGACAGGGCGCAGGGGCCTACGAGCAGTACTTC. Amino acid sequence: CASGGQGAGAYEQYF.

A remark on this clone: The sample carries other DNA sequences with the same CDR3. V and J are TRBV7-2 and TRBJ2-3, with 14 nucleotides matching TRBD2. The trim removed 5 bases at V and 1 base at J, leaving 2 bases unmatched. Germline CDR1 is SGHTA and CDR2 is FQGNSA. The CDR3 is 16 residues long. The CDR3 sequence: CASSAGLAGGTDTQYF. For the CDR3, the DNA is TGTGCCAGCAGCGCGGGACTAGCGGGGGGCACAGATACGCAGTATTTT.

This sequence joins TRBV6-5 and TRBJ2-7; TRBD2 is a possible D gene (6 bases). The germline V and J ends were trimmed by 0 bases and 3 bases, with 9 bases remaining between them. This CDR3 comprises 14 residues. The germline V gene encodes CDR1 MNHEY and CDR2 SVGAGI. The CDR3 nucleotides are TGTGCCAGCAGTTACTCGGGACTTCTCTACGAGCAGTACTTC. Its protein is CASSYSGLLYEQYF.

DNA of the CDR3: TGTGCCAGCAGCTTAGCCGAAGGGGCCGAGCAGTACTTC. Amino acids: CASSLAEGAEQYF. The chain combines TRBV11-3 with TRBJ2-7; a possible D gene is TRBD1 (5 bases). Per germline, CDR1 SGHNT and CDR2 YENEEA. Trimming removed 1 base at V and 6 bases at J, with 10 bases between. The CDR3 consists of 13 residues.

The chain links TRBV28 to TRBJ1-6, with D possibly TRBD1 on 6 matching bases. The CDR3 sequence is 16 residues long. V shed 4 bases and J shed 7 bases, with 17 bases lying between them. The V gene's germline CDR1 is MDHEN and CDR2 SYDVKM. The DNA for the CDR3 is TGTGCCAGCAGTTCCCCCCGGAACAGGGCGAATTCACCCCTCCACTTT. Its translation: CASSSPRNRANSPLHF.

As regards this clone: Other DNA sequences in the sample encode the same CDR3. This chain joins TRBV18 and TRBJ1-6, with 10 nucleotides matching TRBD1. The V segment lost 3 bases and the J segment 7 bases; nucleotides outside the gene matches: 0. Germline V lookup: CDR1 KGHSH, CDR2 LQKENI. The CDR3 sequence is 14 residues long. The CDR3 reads CASSPGQGNSPLHF. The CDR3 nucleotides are TGTGCCAGCTCACCGGGACAGGGGAATTCACCCCTCCACTTT.

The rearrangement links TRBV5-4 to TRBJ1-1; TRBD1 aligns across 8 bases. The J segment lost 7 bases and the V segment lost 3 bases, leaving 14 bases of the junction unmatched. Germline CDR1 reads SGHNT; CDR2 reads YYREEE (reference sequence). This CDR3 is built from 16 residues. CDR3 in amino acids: CASSSWTGFGVGEAFF. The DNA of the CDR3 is TGTGCCAGCAGCTCCTGGACAGGGTTCGGGGTGGGTGAAGCTTTCTTT.

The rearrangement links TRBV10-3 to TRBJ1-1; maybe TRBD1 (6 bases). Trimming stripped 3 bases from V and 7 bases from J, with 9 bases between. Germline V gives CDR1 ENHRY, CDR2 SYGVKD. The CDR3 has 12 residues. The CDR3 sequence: CAISDRTVEAFF. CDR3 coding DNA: TGTGCCATCAGTGACCGGACAGTTGAAGCTTTCTTT.

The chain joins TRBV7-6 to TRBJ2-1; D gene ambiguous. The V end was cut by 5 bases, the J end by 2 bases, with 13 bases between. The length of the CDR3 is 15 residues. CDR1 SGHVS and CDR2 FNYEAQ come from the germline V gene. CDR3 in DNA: TGTGCCAGCAGCCAACAGCTAGGCACCTACAATGAGCAGTTCTTC. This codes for CASSQQLGTYNEQFF.

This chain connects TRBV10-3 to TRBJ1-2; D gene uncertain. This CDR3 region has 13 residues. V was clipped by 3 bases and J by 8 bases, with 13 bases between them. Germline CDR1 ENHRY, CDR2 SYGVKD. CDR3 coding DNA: TGTGCCATCAGTGACGGTTTGGGTATGGGCTACACCTTC. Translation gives CAISDGLGMGYTF.

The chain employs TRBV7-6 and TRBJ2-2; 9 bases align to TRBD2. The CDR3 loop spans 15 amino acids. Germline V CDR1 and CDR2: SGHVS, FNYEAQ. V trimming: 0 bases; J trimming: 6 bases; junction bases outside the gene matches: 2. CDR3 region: CASSLAASGAGELFF. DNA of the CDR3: TGTGCCAGCAGCTTAGCGGCTAGCGGGGCCGGGGAGCTGTTTTTT.

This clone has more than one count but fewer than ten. CDR3 amino acids: CASSPRALGTTGELFF. CDR3 sequence (DNA): TGTGCCAGCAGCCCCCGGGCGTTGGGGACCACCGGGGAGCTGTTTTTT. The V gene is TRBV7-2, the J gene TRBJ2-2; D may be TRBD1 or TRBD2 (5 bases each). This CDR3 is 16 amino acids long. Trimming removed 5 bases at V and 4 bases at J, with 17 bases between. CDR1 is SGHTA, CDR2 FQGNSA, per germline.

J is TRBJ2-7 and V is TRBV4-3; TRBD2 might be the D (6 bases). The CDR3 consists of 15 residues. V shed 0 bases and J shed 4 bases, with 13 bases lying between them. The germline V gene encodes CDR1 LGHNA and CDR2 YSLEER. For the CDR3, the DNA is TGCGCCAGCAGCCAAGATTTGGGACTCCTGTACGAGCAGTACTTC. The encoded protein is CASSQDLGLLYEQYF.

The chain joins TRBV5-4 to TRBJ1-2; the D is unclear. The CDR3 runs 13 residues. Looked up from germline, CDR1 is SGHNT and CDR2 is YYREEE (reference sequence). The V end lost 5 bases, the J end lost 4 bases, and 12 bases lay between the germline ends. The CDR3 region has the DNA TGTGCCAGCAGTGAGGACCCTAGCTATGGCTACACCTTC. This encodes CASSEDPSYGYTF.

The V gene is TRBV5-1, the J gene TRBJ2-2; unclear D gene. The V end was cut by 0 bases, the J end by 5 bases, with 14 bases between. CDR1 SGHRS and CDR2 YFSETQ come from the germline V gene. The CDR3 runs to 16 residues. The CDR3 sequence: CASSLGIKMATGELFF. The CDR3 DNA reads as TGCGCCAGCAGCTTGGGTATTAAGATGGCGACCGGGGAGCTGTTTTTT.